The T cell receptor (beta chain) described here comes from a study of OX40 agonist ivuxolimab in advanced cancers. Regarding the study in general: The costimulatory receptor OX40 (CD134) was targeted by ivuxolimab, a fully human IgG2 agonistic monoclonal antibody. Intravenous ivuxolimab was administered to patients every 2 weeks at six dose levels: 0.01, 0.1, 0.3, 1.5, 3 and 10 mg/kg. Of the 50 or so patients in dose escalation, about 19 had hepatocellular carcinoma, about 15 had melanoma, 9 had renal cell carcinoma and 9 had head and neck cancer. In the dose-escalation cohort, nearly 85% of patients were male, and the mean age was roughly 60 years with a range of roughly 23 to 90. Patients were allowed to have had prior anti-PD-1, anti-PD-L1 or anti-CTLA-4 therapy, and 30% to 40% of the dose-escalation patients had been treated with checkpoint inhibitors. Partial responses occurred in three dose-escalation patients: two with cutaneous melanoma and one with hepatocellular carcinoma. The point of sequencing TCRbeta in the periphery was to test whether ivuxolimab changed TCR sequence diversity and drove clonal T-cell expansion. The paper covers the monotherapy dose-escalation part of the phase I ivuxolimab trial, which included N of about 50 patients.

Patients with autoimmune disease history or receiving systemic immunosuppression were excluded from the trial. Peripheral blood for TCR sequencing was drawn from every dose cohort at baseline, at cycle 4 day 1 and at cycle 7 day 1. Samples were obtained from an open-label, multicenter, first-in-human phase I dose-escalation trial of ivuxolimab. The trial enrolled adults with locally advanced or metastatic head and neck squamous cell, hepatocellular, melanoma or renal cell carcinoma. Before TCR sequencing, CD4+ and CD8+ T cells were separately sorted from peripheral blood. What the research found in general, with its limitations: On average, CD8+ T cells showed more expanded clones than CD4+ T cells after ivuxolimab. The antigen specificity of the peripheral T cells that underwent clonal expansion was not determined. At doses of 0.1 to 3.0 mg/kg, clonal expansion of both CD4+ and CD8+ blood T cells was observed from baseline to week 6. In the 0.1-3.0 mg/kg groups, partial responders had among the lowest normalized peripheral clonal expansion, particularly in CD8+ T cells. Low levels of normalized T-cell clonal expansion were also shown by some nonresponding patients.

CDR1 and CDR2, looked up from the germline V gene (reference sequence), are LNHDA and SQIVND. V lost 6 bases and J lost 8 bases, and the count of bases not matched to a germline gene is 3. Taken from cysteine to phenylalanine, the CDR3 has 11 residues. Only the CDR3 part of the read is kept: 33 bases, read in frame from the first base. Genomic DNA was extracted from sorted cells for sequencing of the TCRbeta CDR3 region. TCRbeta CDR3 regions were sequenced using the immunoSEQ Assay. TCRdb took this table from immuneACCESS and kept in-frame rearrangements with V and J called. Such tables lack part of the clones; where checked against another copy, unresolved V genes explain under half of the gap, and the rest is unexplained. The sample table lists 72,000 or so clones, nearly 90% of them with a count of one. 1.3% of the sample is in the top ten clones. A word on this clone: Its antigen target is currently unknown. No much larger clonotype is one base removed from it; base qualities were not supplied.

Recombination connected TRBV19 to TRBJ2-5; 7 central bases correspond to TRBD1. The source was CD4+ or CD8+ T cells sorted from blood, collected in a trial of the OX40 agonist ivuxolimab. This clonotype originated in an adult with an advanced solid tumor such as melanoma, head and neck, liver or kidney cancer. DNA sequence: TGTGCCAGTAGACAGGGGTCTACCCAGTACTTC. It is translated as CASRQGSTQYF.